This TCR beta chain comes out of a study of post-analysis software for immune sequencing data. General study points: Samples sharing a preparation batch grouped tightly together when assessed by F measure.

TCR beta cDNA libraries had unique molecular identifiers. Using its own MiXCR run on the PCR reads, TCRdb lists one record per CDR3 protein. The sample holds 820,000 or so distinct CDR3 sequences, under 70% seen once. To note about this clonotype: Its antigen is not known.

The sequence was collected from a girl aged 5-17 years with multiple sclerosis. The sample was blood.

The CDR3 DNA is TGTGCCAGCAGAGGGGGCTGGGAGGAGCAGTTCTTC. This encodes CASRGGWEEQFF. The genes are TRBV6-2 or TRBV6-3 and TRBJ2-1, with TRBD1 matching 7 bases. Unmatched junction bases numbered 6, after V lost 6 bases and J lost 10 bases. Germline loops: CDR1 MNHEY, CDR2 SVGEGT. The CDR3 length is 12 residues.